This note documents a single TCR beta chain sequence. This sample includes further DNA sequences coding for the same CDR3. The assay was immunoSEQ multiplex PCR, and TCRdb's table has in-frame clones only and misses some. The sample has around 720,000 clones, more than 70% seen once; the top ten hold 1.5% to 2%. Germline CDR1 is MNHNY and CDR2 is SVGAGI (reference sequence). This CDR3 has 13 residues. Trimming shortened V by 5 bases and J by 0 bases, and 7 bases separated the two germline ends. This sample was taken from a study of shared clonotypes between healthy human individuals. The sample comprised memory CD4+ T cells sorted from blood. Subset here: CD45RA-negative fraction. V and J are TRBV6-6 and TRBJ1-1, with D tentatively TRBD1 (5 bases). This clonotype was obtained from a woman between 25 and 40 years old in good health. CDR3 bases: TGTGCCAGCAGTCCGACAGTGAACACTGAAGCTTTCTTT. Encoded protein: CASSPTVNTEAFF.